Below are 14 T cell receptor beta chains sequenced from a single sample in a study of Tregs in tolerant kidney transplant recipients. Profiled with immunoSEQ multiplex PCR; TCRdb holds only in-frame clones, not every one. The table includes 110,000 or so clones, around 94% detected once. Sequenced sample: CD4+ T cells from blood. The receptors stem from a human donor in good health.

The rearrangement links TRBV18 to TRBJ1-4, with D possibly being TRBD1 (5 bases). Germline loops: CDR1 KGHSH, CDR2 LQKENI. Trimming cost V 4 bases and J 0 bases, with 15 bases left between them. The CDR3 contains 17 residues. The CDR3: CASSREGSGATNEKLFF. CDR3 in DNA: TGTGCCAGCTCACGGGAAGGTTCGGGGGCAACTAATGAAAAACTGTTTTTT.

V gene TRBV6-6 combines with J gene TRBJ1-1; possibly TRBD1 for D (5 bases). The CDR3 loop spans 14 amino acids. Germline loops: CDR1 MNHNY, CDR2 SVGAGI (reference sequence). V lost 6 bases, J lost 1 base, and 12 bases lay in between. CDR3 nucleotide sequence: TGTGCCAGCAGCCCTTCTGGACAGAACACTGAAGCTTTCTTT. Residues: CASSPSGQNTEAFF.

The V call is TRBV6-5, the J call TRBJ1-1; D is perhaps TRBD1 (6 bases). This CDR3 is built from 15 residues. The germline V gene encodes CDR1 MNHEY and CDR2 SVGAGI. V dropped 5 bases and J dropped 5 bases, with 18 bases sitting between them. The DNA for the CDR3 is TGTGCCAGCAGTCGCGTACAGGGTAGGAGTACTGAAGCTTTCTTT. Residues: CASSRVQGRSTEAFF.

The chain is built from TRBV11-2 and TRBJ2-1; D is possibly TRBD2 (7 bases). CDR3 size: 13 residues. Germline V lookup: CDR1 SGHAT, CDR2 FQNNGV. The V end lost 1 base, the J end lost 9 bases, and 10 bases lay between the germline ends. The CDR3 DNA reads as TGTGCCAGCAGCTTAGTAGGGGGGGGTGAGCAGTTCTTC. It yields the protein CASSLVGGGEQFF. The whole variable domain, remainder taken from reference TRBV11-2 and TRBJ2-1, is EAGVAQSPRYKIIEKRQSVAFWCNPISGHATLYWYQQILGQGPKLLIQFQNNGVVDDSQLPKDRFSAERLKGVDSTLKIQPAKLEDSAVYLCASSLVGGGEQFFGPGTRLTVL.

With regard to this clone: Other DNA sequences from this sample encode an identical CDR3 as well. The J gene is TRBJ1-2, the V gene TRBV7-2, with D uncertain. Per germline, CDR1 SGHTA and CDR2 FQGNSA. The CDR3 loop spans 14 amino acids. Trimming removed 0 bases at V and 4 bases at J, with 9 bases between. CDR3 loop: CASSLAGVFYGYTF. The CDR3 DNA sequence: TGTGCCAGCAGCTTAGCTGGAGTCTTCTATGGCTACACCTTC.

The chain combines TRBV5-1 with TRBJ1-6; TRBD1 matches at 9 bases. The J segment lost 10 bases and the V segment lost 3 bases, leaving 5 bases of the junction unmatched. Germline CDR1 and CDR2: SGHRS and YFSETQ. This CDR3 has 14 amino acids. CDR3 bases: TGCGCCAGCAGCTCGGGGACAGGGTCATCACCCCTCCACTTT. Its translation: CASSSGTGSSPLHF.

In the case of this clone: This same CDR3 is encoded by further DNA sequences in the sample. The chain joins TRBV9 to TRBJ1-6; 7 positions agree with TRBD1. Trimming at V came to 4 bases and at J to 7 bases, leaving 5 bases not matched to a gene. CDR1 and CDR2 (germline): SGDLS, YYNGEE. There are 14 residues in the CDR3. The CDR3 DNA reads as TGTGCCAGCAGCCCTAGACAGGGCAATTCACCCCTCCACTTT. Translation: CASSPRQGNSPLHF.

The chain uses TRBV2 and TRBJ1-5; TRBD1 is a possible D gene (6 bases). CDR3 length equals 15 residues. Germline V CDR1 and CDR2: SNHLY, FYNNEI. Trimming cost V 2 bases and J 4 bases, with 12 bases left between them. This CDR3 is CASSESGVLNQPQHF. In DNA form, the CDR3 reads TGTGCCAGCAGTGAATCAGGGGTCCTGAATCAGCCCCAGCATTTT. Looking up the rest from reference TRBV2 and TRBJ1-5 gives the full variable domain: EPEVTQTPSHQVTQMGQEVILRCVPISNHLYFYWYRQILGQKVEFLVSFYNNEISEKSEIFDDQFSVERPDGSNFTLKIRSTKLEDSAMYFCASSESGVLNQPQHFGDGTRLSIL.

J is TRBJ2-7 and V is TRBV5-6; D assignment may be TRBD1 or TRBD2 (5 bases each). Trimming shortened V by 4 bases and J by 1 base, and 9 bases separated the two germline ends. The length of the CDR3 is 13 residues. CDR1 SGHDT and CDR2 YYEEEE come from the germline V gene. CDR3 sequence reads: CASSPGRSYEQYF. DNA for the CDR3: TGTGCCAGCAGCCCGGGACGGTCCTACGAGCAGTACTTC.

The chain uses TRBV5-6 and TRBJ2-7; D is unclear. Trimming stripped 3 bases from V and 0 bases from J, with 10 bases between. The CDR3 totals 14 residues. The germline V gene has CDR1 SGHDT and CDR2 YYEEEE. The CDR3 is CASSSQLNSYEQYF. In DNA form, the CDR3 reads TGTGCCAGCAGCTCACAGCTAAACTCCTACGAGCAGTACTTC.

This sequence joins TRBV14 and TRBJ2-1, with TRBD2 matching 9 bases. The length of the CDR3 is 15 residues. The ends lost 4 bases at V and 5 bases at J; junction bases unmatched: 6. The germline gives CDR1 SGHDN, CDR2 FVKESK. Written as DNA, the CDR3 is TGTGCCAGCAGCCTATTTAGCGGGAGAAACAATGAGCAGTTCTTC. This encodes CASSLFSGRNNEQFF. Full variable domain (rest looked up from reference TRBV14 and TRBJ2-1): EAGVTQFPSHSVIEKGQTVTLRCDPISGHDNLYWYRRVMGKEIKFLLHFVKESKQDESGMPNNRFLAERTGGTYSTLKVQPAELEDSGVYFCASSLFSGRNNEQFFGPGTRLTVL.

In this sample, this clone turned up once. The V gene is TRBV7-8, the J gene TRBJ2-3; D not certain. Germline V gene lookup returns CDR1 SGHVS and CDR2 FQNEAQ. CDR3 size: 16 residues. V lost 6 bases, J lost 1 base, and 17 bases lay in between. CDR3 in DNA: TGTGCCAGCAGTCCCACCATAACCCTCGGCACAGATACGCAGTATTTT. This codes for CASSPTITLGTDTQYF.

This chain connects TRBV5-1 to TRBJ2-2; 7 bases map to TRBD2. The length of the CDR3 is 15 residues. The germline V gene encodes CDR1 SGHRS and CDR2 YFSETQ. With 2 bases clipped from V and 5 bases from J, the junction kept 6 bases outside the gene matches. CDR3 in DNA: TGCGCCAGCAGCTTAATCCAGCGGGGAACCGGGGAGCTGTTTTTT. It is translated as CASSLIQRGTGELFF.

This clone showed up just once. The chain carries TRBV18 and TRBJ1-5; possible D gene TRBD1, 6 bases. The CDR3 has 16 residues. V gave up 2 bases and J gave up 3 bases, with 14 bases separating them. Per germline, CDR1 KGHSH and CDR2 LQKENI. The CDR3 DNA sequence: TGTGCCAGCTCACCATTAGGTCAGGGGAACAATCAGCCCCAGCATTTT. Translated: CASSPLGQGNNQPQHF.